Here is one TCR beta chain with its context. The protocol was immunoSEQ multiplex PCR, while the TCRdb copy is restricted to in-frame clones and leaves out a portion. This sample has some 74,000 clones, with less than 98% found just once. The data stem from a study of technical replicates of blood from a handful of donors. The CDR3 totals 14 residues. Per the germline V gene, CDR1 is MNHNY and CDR2 is SVGAGI (reference sequence). With 0 bases removed from V and 4 bases from J, the gap between germline ends came to 9 bases. This receptor was taken from a human donor in good health. V is TRBV6-6 and J is TRBJ1-2; D unresolved. Sequencing was done on a sample of T cells isolated from PBMCs. CDR3 sequence reads: CASSYSALAYGYTF. The DNA for the CDR3 is TGTGCCAGCAGTTACTCAGCACTCGCCTATGGCTACACCTTC.